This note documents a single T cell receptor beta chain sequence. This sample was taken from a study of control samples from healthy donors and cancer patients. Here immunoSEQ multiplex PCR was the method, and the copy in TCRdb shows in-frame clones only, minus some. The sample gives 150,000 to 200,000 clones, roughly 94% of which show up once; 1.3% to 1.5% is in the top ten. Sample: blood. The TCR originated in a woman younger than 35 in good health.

CDR3 sequence reads: CASSPPGYAGYTF. The CDR3 nucleotides read TGTGCCAGCAGTCCCCCGGGATATGCTGGCTACACCTTC. The chain is built from TRBV25-1 and TRBJ1-2; D is undetermined. Trimming removed 5 bases at V and 7 bases at J, with 14 bases between. Germline lookup yields CDR1 MGHDK and CDR2 SYGVNS. This CDR3 comprises 13 residues.